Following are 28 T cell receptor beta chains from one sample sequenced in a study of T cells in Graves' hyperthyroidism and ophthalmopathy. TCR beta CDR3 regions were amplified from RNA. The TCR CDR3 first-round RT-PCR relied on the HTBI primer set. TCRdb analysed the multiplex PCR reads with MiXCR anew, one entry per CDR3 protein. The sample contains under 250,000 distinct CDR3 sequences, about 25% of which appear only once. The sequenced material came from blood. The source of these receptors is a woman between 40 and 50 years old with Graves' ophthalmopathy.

The CDR3 sequence is CASSFEPGPSSQYF. The CDR3 DNA reads as TGTGCCAGCAGCTTCGAGCCCGGGCCCAGTAGTCAGTACTTC. V gene TRBV7-2 combines with J gene TRBJ2-4; D unresolved. Between the trimmed V and J ends, which lost 3 bases and 12 bases, there was a span of 18 bases. Germline V CDR1 and CDR2: SGHTA, FQGNSA. This CDR3 is 14 amino acids long.

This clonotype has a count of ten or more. The CDR3 bases are TGTGCCAGCACTCCCTTGGGACATTACTACGAGCAGTACTTC. Its protein product is CASTPLGHYYEQYF. The chain has TRBV6-5 and TRBJ2-7; a possible D gene is TRBD1 (6 bases). Germline assignment: CDR1 MNHEY and CDR2 SVGAGI. The CDR3 runs to 14 residues. V gave up 7 bases and J gave up 3 bases, with 16 bases separating them.

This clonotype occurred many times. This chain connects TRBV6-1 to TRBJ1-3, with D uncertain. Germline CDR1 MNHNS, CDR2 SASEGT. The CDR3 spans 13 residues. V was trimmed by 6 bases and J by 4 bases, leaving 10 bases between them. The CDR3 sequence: CASRTYQGNTIYF. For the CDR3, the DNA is TGTGCCAGCAGGACTTACCAAGGAAACACCATATATTTT.

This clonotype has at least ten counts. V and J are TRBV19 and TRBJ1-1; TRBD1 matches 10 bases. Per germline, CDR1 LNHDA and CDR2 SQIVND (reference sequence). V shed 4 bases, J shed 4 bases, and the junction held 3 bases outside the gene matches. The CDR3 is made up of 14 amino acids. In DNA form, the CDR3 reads TGTGCCAGTAGTACGGGACAGGGGAGCACTGAAGCTTTCTTT. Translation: CASSTGQGSTEAFF.

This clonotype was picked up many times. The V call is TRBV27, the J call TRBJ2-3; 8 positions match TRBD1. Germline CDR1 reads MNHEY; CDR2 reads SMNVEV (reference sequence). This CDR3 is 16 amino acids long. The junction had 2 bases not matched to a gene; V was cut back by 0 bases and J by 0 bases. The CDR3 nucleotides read TGTGCCAGCAGTTTATCTTGGACAGGGAGCACAGATACGCAGTATTTT. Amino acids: CASSLSWTGSTDTQYF.

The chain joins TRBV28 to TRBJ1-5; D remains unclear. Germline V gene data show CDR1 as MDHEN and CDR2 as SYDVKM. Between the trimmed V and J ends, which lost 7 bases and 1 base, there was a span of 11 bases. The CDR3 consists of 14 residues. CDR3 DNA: TGTGCCAGCACCCTCGGGCGGAGCAATCAGCCCCAGCATTTT. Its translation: CASTLGRSNQPQHF. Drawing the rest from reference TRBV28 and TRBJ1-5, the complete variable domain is DVKVTQSSRYLVKRTGEKVFLECVQDMDHENMFWYRQDPGLGLRLIYFSYDVKMKEKGDIPEGYSVSREKKERFSLILESASTNQTSMYLCASTLGRSNQPQHFGDGTRLSIL.

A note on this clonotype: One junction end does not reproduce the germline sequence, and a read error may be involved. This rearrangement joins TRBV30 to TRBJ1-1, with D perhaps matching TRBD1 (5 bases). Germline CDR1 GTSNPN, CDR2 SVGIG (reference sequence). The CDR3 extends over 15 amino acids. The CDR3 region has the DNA TGTGCCTGTAGTGTAACAATAAGGGGAAGCGCTGAAGCTTTCTTT. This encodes CACSVTIRGSAEAFF. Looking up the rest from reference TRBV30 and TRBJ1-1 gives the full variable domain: SQTIHQWPATLVQPVGSPLSLECTVEGTSNPNLYWYRQAAGRGLQLLFYSVGIGQISSEVPQNLSASRPQDRQFILSSKKLLLSDSGFYLCACSVTIRGSAEAFFGQGTRLTVV.

In DNA form, the CDR3 reads TGTGCCAGCAGATTTCAGGGGGTTTATGGCTACACCTTC. It yields the protein CASRFQGVYGYTF. The J gene is TRBJ1-2, the V gene TRBV6-1; 7 bases are shared with TRBD1. The CDR3 is 13 amino acids. The germline CDR1 and CDR2 sequences are MNHNS and SASEGT. Trimming at V came to 6 bases and at J to 5 bases, leaving 6 bases not matched to a gene.

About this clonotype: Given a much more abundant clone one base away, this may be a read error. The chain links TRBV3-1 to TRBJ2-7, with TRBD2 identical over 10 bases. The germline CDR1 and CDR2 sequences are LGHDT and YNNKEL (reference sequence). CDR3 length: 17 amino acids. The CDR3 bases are TGTTCCAGCAGCCAAGCAGCTAGCGGGAGTGTGAGGAACGAGCAGTACTTC. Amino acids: CSSSQAASGSVRNEQYF.

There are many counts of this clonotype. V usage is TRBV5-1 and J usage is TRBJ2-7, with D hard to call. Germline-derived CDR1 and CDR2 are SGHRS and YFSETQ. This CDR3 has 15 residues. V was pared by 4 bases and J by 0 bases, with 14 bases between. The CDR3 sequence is CASSVGSLSSYEQYF. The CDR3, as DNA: TGCGCCAGCAGCGTCGGCTCTCTGAGCTCCTACGAGCAGTACTTC.

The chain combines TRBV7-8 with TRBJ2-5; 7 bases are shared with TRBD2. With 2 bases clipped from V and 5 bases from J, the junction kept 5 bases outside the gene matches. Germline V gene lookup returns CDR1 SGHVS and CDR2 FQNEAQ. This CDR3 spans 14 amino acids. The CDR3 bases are TGTGCCAGCAGCTTACGGCGGGAGTCGGAGACCCAGTACTTC. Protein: CASSLRRESETQYF.

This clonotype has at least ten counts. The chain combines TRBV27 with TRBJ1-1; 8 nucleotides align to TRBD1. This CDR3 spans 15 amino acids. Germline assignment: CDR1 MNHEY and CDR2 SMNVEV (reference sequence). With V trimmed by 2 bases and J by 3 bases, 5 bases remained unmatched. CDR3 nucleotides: TGTGCCAGCAGTTTACAGGGGGCGAGGGACACTGAAGCTTTCTTT. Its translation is CASSLQGARDTEAFF.

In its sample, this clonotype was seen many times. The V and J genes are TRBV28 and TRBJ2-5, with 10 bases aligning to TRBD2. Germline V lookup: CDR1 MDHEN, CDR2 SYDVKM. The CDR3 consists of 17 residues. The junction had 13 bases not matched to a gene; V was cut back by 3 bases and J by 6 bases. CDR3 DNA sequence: TGTGCCAGCAGTTTTGGGTATCTAGCGGGAGAAGTGAAGACCCAGTACTTC. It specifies CASSFGYLAGEVKTQYF. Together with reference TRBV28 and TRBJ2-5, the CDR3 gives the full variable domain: DVKVTQSSRYLVKRTGEKVFLECVQDMDHENMFWYRQDPGLGLRLIYFSYDVKMKEKGDIPEGYSVSREKKERFSLILESASTNQTSMYLCASSFGYLAGEVKTQYFGPGTRLLVL.

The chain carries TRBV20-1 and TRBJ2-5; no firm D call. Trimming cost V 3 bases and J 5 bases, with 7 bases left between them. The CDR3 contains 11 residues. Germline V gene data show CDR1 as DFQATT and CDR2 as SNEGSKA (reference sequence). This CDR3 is CSASYRETQYF. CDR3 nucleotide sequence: TGCAGTGCTAGTTATCGGGAGACCCAGTACTTC.

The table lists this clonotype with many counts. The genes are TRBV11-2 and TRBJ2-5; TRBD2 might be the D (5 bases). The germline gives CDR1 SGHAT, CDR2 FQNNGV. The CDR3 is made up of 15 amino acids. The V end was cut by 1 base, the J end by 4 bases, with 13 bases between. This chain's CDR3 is CASSLGGSYGETQYF. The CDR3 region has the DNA TGTGCCAGCAGCTTAGGAGGGAGTTATGGAGAGACCCAGTACTTC.

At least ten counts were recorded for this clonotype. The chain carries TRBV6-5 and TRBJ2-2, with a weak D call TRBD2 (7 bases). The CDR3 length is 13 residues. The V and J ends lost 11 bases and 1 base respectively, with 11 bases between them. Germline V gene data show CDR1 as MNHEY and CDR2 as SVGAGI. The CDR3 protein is CAGEGENTGELFF. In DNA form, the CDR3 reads TGTGCCGGGGAGGGGGAGAACACCGGGGAGCTGTTTTTT.

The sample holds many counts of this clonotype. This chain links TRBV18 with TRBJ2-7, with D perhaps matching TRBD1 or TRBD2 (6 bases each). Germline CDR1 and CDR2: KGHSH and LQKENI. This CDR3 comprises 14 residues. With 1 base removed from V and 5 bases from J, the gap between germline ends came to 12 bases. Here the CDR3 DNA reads TGTGCCAGCTCACCACAGGGGGGATTGGACGAGCAGTACTTC. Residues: CASSPQGGLDEQYF.

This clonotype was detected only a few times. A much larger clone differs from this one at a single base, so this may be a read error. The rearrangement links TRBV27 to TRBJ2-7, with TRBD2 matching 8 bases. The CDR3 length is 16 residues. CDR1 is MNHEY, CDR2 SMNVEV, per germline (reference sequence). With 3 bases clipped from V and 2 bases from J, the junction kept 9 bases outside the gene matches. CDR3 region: CASSLRSGTSTYEQYF. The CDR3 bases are TGTGCCAGCAGTTTGCGTAGCGGGACTTCGACCTACGAGCAGTACTTC.

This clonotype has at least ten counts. The CDR3 nucleotides are TGTGCCAGCAGCTCAAGGCAGGGGGCCTCCTACGAGCAGTACTTC. This sequence encodes CASSSRQGASYEQYF. The chain combines TRBV7-6 with TRBJ2-7; 8 nucleotides match TRBD1. V shed 4 bases, J shed 0 bases, and the junction held 5 bases outside the gene matches. This CDR3 is built from 15 residues. From germline, CDR1 is SGHVS and CDR2 FNYEAQ.

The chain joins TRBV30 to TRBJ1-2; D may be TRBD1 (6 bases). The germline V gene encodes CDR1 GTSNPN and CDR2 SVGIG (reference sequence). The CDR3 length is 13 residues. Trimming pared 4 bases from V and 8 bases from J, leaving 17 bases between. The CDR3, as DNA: TGTGCCTGGAAATCCACAGGGTTCGGGGGCTACACCTTC. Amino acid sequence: CAWKSTGFGGYTF.

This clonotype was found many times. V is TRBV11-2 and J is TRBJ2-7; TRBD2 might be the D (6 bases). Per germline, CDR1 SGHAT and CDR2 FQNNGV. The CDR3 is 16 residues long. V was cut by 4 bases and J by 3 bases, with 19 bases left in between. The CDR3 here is CASSSDFGGGNYEQYF. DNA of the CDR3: TGTGCCAGCAGCTCCGACTTTGGGGGAGGAAACTACGAGCAGTACTTC.

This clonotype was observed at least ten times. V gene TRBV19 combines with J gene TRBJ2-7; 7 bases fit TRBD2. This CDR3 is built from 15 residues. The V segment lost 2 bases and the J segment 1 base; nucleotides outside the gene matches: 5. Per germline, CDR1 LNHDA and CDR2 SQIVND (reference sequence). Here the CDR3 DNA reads TGTGCCAGTAGTATATGGGCTAGCGGATCCTACGAGCAGTACTTC. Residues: CASSIWASGSYEQYF.

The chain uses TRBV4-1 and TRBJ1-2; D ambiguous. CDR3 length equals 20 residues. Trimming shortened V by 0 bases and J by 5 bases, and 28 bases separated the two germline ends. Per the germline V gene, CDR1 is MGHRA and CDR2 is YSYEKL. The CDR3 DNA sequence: TGCGCCAGCAGCCAAGAGTACGGAGCGACCGTCTCAGCTACCCGGTATGGCTACACCTTC. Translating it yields CASSQEYGATVSATRYGYTF.

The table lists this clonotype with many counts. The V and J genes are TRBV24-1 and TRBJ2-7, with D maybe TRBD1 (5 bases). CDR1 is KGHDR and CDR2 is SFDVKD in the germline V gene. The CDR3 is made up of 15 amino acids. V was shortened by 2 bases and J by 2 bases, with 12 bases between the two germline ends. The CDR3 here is CATSDSWGKTYEQYF. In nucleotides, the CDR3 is TGTGCCACCAGTGATTCTTGGGGCAAAACCTACGAGCAGTACTTC.

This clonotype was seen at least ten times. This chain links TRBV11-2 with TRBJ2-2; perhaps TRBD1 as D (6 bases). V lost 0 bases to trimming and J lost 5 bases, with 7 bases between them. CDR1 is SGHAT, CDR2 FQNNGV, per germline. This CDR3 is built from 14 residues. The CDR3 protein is CASSLDRGTGELFF. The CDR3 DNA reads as TGTGCCAGCAGCTTAGATAGGGGGACCGGGGAGCTGTTTTTT.

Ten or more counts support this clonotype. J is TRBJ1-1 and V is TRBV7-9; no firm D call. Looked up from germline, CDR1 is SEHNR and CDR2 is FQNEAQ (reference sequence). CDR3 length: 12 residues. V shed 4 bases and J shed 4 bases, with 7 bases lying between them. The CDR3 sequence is CASSSRSTEAFF. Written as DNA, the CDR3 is TGTGCCAGCAGCTCGAGGAGCACTGAAGCTTTCTTT.

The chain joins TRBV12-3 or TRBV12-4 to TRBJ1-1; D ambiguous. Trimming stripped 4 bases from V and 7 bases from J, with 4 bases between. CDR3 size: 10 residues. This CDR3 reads CASSSVEAFF. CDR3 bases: TGTGCCAGCAGTTCCGTTGAAGCTTTCTTT.

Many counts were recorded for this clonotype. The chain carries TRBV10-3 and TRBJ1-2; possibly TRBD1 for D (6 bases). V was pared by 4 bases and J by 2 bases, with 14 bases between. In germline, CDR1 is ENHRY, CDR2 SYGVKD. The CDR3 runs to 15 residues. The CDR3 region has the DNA TGTGCCATCAGTGGAGGTGCGGGACACAACTATGGCTACACCTTC. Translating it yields CAISGGAGHNYGYTF.